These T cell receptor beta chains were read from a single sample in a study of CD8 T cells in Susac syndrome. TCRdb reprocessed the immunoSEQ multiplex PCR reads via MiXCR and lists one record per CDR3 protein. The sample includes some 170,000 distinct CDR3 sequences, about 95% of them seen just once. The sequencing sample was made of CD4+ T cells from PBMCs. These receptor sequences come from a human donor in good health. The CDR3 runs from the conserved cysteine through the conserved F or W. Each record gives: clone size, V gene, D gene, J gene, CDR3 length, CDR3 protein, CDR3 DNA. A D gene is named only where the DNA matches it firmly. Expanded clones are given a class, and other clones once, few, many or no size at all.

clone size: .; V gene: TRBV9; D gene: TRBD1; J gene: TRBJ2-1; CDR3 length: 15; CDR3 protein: CASSVEQGGMGEQFF; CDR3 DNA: TGTGCCAGCAGCGTAGAACAGGGGGGCATGGGTGAGCAGTTCTTC
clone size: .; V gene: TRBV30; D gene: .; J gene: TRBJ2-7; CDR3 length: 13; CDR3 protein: CAWNRGITYEQYF; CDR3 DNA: TGTGCCTGGAATCGGGGTATCACCTACGAGCAGTACTTC
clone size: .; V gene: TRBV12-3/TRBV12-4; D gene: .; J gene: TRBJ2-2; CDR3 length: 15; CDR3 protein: CASSLGGRNTGELFF; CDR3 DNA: TGTGCCAGCAGTTTAGGGGGGAGGAACACCGGGGAGCTGTTTTTT
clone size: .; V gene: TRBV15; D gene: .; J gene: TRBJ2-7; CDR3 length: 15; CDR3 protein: CATSIESGSLYEQYF; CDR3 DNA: TGTGCCACCAGCATAGAGAGTGGCAGCCTCTACGAGCAGTACTTC
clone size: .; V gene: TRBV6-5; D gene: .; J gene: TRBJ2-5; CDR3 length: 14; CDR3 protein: CASSVLGLQETQYF; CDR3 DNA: TGTGCCAGCAGCGTACTTGGGCTCCAAGAGACCCAGTACTTC
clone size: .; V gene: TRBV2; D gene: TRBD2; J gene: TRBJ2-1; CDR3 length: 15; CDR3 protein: CASSERLAFNNEQFF; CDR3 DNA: TGTGCCAGCAGTGAAAGACTAGCGTTCAACAATGAGCAGTTCTTC
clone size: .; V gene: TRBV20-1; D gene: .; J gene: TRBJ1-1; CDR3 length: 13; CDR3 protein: CSARRRKNTEAFF; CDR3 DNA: TGCAGTGCTAGAAGACGGAAAAACACTGAAGCTTTCTTT
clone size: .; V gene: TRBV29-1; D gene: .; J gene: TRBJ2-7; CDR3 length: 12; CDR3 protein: CSAKTGPYEQYF; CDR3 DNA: TGCAGCGCTAAGACAGGCCCTTACGAGCAGTACTTC
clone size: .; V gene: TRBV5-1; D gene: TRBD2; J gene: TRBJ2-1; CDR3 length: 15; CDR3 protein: CASSLPGGGPSEQFF; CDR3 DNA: TGCGCCAGCAGCCTCCCGGGGGGAGGGCCATCTGAGCAGTTCTTC
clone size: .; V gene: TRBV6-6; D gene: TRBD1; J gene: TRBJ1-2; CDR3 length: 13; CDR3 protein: CASSYSGGSGYTF; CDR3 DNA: TGTGCCAGCAGTTATTCAGGGGGCAGTGGCTACACCTTC
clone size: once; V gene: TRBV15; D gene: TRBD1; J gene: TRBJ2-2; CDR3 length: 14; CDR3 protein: CATSPRTGTGELFF; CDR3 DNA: TGTGCCACCAGCCCTCGGACAGGCACCGGGGAGCTGTTTTTT
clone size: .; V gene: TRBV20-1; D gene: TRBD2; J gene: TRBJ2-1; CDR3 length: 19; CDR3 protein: CRAPPRTSGRIPSYNEQFF; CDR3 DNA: TGCAGGGCTCCGCCCCGGACTAGCGGGAGGATCCCTTCCTACAATGAGCAGTTCTTC
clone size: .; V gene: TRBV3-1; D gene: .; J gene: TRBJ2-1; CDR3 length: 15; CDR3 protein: CASSQDWADYNEQFF; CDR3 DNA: TGTGCCAGCAGCCAAGACTGGGCAGACTACAATGAGCAGTTCTTC
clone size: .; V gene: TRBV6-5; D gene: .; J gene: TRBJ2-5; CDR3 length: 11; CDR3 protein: CASSRKETQYF; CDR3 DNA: TGTGCCAGCAGCCGGAAAGAGACCCAGTACTTC
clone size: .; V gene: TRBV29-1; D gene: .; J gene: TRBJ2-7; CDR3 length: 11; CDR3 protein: CSGRSSYEQYF; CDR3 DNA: TGCAGCGGGCGGAGCTCCTACGAGCAGTACTTC
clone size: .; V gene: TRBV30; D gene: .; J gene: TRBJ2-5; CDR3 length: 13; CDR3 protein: CAWTWPRPSTQYF; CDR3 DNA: TGTGCCTGGACTTGGCCCAGACCCTCCACCCAGTACTTC
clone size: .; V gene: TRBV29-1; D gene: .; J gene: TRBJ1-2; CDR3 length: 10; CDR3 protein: CSVQTGGYTF; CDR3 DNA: TGCAGCGTTCAGACAGGCGGCTACACCTTC
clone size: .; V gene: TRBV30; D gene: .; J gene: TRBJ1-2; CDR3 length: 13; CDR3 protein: CAYSRSPTGGYTF; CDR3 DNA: TGTGCCTACTCCAGAAGTCCTACTGGTGGCTACACCTTC
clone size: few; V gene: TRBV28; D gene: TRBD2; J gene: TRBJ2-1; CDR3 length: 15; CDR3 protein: CASSLLAGAYNEQFF; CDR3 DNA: TGTGCCAGCAGTTTACTAGCGGGAGCCTACAATGAGCAGTTCTTC
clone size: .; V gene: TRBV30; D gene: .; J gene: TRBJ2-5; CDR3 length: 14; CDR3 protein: CAWSVGVKQETQYF; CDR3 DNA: TGTGCCTGGAGTGTAGGTGTAAAACAAGAGACCCAGTACTTC
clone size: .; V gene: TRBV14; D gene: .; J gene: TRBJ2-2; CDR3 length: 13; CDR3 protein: CASSQDDPGELFF; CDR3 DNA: TGTGCCAGCAGCCAAGATGATCCCGGGGAGCTGTTTTTT
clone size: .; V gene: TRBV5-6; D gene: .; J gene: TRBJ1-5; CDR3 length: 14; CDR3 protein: CASSLGPINQPQHF; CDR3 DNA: TGTGCCAGCAGCTTGGGACCGATCAATCAGCCCCAGCATTTT
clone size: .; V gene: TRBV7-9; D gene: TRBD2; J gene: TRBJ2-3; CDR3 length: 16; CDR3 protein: CASSTQMTSGTDTQYF; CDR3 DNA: TGTGCCAGCAGCACCCAAATGACTAGCGGCACAGATACGCAGTATTTT
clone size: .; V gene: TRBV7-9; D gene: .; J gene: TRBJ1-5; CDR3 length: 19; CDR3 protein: CASSLVSGNDNLRNQPQHF; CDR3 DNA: TGTGCCAGCAGCTTAGTATCAGGGAACGACAACCTACGAAATCAGCCCCAGCATTTT
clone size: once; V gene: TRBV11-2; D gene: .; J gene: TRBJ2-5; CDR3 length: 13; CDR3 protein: CASSARVLETQYF; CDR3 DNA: TGTGCCAGCAGCGCCAGGGTTTTAGAGACCCAGTACTTC
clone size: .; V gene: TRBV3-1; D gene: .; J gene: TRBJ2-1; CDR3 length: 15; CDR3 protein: CASSRTSSSYNEQFF; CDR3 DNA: TGTGCCAGCAGCCGCACAAGCAGCTCCTACAATGAGCAGTTCTTC
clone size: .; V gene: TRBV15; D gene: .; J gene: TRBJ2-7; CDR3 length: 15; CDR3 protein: CATSRDRIRTYEQYF; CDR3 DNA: TGTGCCACCAGCAGAGATCGGATCCGGACCTACGAGCAGTACTTC
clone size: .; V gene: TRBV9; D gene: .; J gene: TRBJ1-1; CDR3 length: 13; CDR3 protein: CASSYMGDTEAFF; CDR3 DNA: TGTGCCAGCAGCTATATGGGGGACACTGAAGCTTTCTTT